The clone carrying this T cell receptor beta chain came up once. No antigen is known for it. As for time point: baseline, week 1 (first vaccination visit). Regarding treatment: pre-vaccination baseline after standard-of-care therapy. The donor cohort comprised cases of new WHO grade 3 or 4 IDH1-mutant, ATRX-lost astrocytoma. This record belongs to a study of a mutant IDH1 vaccine in newly diagnosed glioma. In the study overall: Treated patients comprised around 62% males and around 40% females, mean age 40.4 years. Most patients had received both radiotherapy and temozolomide, the prior options being radiotherapy, temozolomide, or both. Study-wide results and limits: Evidence of vaccine-induced immune responses was documented in approximately 93% of patients.

Profiled with immunoSEQ multiplex PCR; TCRdb holds only in-frame clones, not every one. The sample lists about 38,000 clones, roughly 92% occurring once. Trimming stripped 0 bases from V and 5 bases from J, with 16 bases between. CDR1 is LNHDA and CDR2 is SQIVND in the germline V gene (reference sequence). The CDR3 loop spans 17 amino acids. The chain employs TRBV19 and TRBJ2-2; TRBD1 is a possible D gene (6 bases). The receptor was isolated from a man between 18 and 35 years old with glioma. The sample consisted of PBMCs, taken from a glioma patient treated with radiotherapy, temozolomide or both. CDR3 in DNA: TGTGCCAGTAGTATAGATCGCTTGGGGGCTTGGACCGGGGAGCTGTTTTTT. Its translation: CASSIDRLGAWTGELFF.